This T cell receptor beta chain was recovered during a study of glioma-infiltrating T cells after dendritic cell vaccination. Data came from immunoSEQ multiplex PCR; TCRdb stores just in-frame clones and leaves some out. This table holds approximately 84,000 clones, around 84% found once. This sequence was found in a human donor with glioblastoma. This sample comprised blood, obtained before dendritic cell vaccination.

The CDR3 here is CASSELGLALVVPGGTQYF. CDR3 sequence (DNA): TGTGCCAGCAGTGAATTGGGACTAGCATTGGTCGTCCCCGGAGGGACCCAGTACTTC. V usage is TRBV2 and J usage is TRBJ2-5, with 9 positions matching TRBD2. The CDR3 covers 19 residues. The J segment lost 7 bases and the V segment lost 2 bases, leaving 20 bases of the junction unmatched. Looked up from germline, CDR1 is SNHLY and CDR2 is FYNNEI.